The clone carrying this T cell receptor (beta chain) was seen only a few times. The target antigen is unknown. The germline V gene has CDR1 LNHDA and CDR2 SQIVND (reference sequence). V lost 5 bases and J lost 10; bases outside the gene matches: 7. The CDR3 extends over 13 amino acids. The entry originates in a study of CD8+ T cells in alopecia areata. Whole-study results and caveats: Against the mouse data, patients shared TCRs less clearly, possibly for HLA reasons.

Treatment of the sample: oral pan-JAK inhibitor, 5-10 mg twice daily. Peripheral blood and lesional scalp punch biopsies were taken from alopecia areata patients. cDNA reverse transcribed from extracted RNA served as the sequencing template. Clones were read by immunoSEQ multiplex PCR, and TCRdb kept only the in-frame ones, dropping some. The repertoire holds about 92,000 clones, 44% seen once, with 15% to 20% in the top ten. Material: CD8+ T cells sorted from blood, obtained at week 24, from a patient treated with tofacitinib. The receptor comes from a human donor with alopecia areata. The V gene is TRBV19, the J gene TRBJ2-1; 8 bases map to TRBD1. For the CDR3, the DNA is TGTGCCAGTAGTGCAGGACAGGGTGGAGAGCAGTTCTTC. It is translated as CASSAGQGGEQFF.